The 28 T cell receptor beta chains presented below share a single source sample, sequenced in a study of cytomegalovirus exposure and HLA in healthy donors. The PCR employed 60 Vbeta primers together with 13 Jbeta primers. Clones were read by immunoSEQ multiplex PCR, and TCRdb kept only the in-frame ones, dropping some. The table includes roughly 120,000 clones, 79% detected once. The sample comprised PBMCs. The origin of the receptors is a man in his thirties or forties in good health and CMV-seropositive.

The chain uses TRBV7-2 and TRBJ2-7, with 10 bases matching TRBD1. CDR1 is SGHTA, CDR2 FQGNSA, per germline. After removal of 3 bases from V and 5 bases from J, the junction contained 7 bases not matched to a gene. The CDR3 is 15 residues long. DNA for the CDR3: TGTGCCAGCAGCTTCCAGACAGGGGGCCACAACGAGCAGTACTTC. Protein sequence: CASSFQTGGHNEQYF.

The rearrangement uses TRBV30 and TRBJ2-7; tentatively, D is TRBD1 (6 bases). Looked up from germline, CDR1 is GTSNPN and CDR2 is SVGIG (reference sequence). The V end was cut by 0 bases, the J end by 3 bases, with 9 bases between. The length of the CDR3 is 13 residues. The CDR3 sequence: CAWSVGRGYEQYF. CDR3 nucleotide sequence: TGTGCCTGGAGTGTTGGCAGGGGCTACGAGCAGTACTTC. The full variable domain, completed using reference TRBV30 and TRBJ2-7, is SQTIHQWPATLVQPVGSPLSLECTVEGTSNPNLYWYRQAAGRGLQLLFYSVGIGQISSEVPQNLSASRPQDRQFILSSKKLLLSDSGFYLCAWSVGRGYEQYFGPGTRLTVT.

V and J are TRBV7-6 and TRBJ1-1; D unclear. Germline V gene data show CDR1 as SGHVS and CDR2 as FNYEAQ. The CDR3 length is 15 residues. Trimming removed 1 base from V and 5 bases from J, with 14 bases in between. The CDR3, as DNA: TGTGCCAGCAGCTTAGAAGGTATACAGTTTACTGAAGCTTTCTTT. It yields the protein CASSLEGIQFTEAFF.

The chain carries TRBV27 and TRBJ2-7, with 7 bases identical to TRBD1. V was clipped by 1 base and J by 0 bases; unmatched bases: 0. The CDR3 consists of 14 residues. From germline, CDR1 is MNHEY and CDR2 SMNVEV (reference sequence). The CDR3 coding sequence is TGTGCCAGCAGTTTATACAGGGGCTCCTACGAGCAGTACTTC. Amino acids: CASSLYRGSYEQYF.

The chain uses TRBV29-1 and TRBJ1-1; 9 positions agree with TRBD1. CDR1 is SQVTM and CDR2 is ANQGSEA in the germline V gene. With V trimmed by 7 bases and J by 4 bases, 4 bases remained unmatched. This CDR3 has 12 amino acids. The CDR3 sequence: CSAMTGGTEAFF. In DNA, the CDR3 is TGCAGCGCAATGACAGGGGGCACTGAAGCTTTCTTT. Using reference TRBV29-1 and TRBJ1-1 for the parts outside the CDR3, the full variable domain is SAVISQKPSRDICQRGTSLTIQCQVDSQVTMMFWYRQQPGQSLTLIATANQGSEATYESGFVIDKFPISRPNLTFSTLTVSNMSPEDSSIYLCSAMTGGTEAFFGQGTRLTVV.

The chain combines TRBV7-2 with TRBJ1-1, with D possibly TRBD1 on 6 matching bases. The CDR3 is 14 amino acids. Germline V gene sequence: CDR1 SGHTA, CDR2 FQGNSA. V lost 11 bases to trimming and J lost 5 bases, with 21 bases between them. CDR3 amino acids: CAEMGAGQMTEAFF. For the CDR3, the DNA is TGTGCCGAAATGGGGGCGGGCCAGATGACTGAAGCTTTCTTT.

The V gene is TRBV10-3, the J gene TRBJ1-4; possible D gene TRBD1, 5 bases. The CDR3 contains 16 residues. V lost 0 bases to trimming and J lost 7 bases, with 15 bases between them. From germline, CDR1 is ENHRY and CDR2 SYGVKD. The CDR3 is CAISESPSRASEKLFF. The CDR3, as DNA: TGTGCCATCAGTGAGTCGCCCTCCAGGGCAAGTGAAAAACTGTTTTTT.

The chain employs TRBV4-2 and TRBJ2-1, with 11 bases that match TRBD2. The CDR3 is 14 amino acids. Germline CDR1 reads LGHNA; CDR2 reads YNFKEQ. The V gene end was trimmed by 2 bases and the J gene end by 11 bases; junction bases not matched to a gene: 5. DNA of the CDR3: TGTGCCAGCAGCCAATGGACTAGCGGGCCCCAGCAGTTCTTC. Translated, it gives CASSQWTSGPQQFF.

The V gene is TRBV18, the J gene TRBJ1-1; 9 bases align to TRBD1. The CDR3 loop spans 15 amino acids. Trimming took 3 bases from V and 0 from J; bases not matched to a gene: 2. Germline lookup yields CDR1 KGHSH and CDR2 LQKENI. The CDR3 sequence is CASSPGQGLNTEAFF. In nucleotides, the CDR3 is TGTGCCAGCTCACCTGGACAGGGGTTGAACACTGAAGCTTTCTTT.

The CDR3 spells CASSSGAGSNEKLFF. The CDR3 DNA reads as TGTGCCAGCAGCTCTGGGGCAGGGTCTAATGAAAAACTGTTTTTT. The rearrangement joins TRBV11-3 to TRBJ1-4; D is perhaps TRBD1 (5 bases). The CDR3 consists of 15 residues. CDR1 and CDR2 from the germline V gene are SGHNT and YENEEA. V shed 4 bases and J shed 3 bases, with 12 bases lying between them.

This chain joins TRBV10-3 and TRBJ1-1; 9 nucleotides agree with TRBD1. The junction had 11 bases not matched to a gene; V was cut back by 10 bases and J by 2 bases. The CDR3 runs to 15 residues. Germline V gives CDR1 ENHRY, CDR2 SYGVKD. CDR3 DNA sequence: TGTGCCACTAATCCGGGACAGGGATTCAACACTGAAGCTTTCTTT. As protein: CATNPGQGFNTEAFF.

The chain has TRBV5-1 and TRBJ2-1, with 7 bases matching TRBD2. Germline assignment: CDR1 SGHRS and CDR2 YFSETQ. The CDR3 runs 16 residues. With 4 bases clipped from V and 5 bases from J, the junction kept 12 bases outside the gene matches. CDR3 amino acids: CASSPNQWEGDNEQFF. The CDR3 DNA is TGCGCCAGCAGCCCTAACCAGTGGGAGGGAGACAATGAGCAGTTCTTC. The complete variable domain, with remaining parts taken from reference TRBV5-1 and TRBJ2-1, reads KAGVTQTPRYLIKTRGQQVTLSCSPISGHRSVSWYQQTPGQGLQFLFEYFSETQRNKGNFPGRFSGRQFSNSRSEMNVSTLELGDSALYLCASSPNQWEGDNEQFFGPGTRLTVL.

Only a few counts were recorded for this clone. The chain couples TRBV18 to TRBJ1-1; weak D call: TRBD1 (5 bases). Between the trimmed V and J ends, which lost 1 base and 4 bases, there was a span of 13 bases. The CDR3 sequence is 15 residues long. Germline CDR1 reads KGHSH; CDR2 reads LQKENI. The CDR3 region is CASSPLKTGVTEAFF. The CDR3 DNA follows: TGTGCCAGCTCACCACTTAAAACAGGAGTCACTGAAGCTTTCTTT.

The J gene is TRBJ2-3, the V gene TRBV10-2; tentative D call: TRBD2 (5 bases). This CDR3 is built from 15 residues. Germline assignment: CDR1 WSHSY and CDR2 SAAADI. With 8 bases removed from V and 0 bases from J, the gap between germline ends came to 15 bases. This chain's CDR3 is CASQLLVTSTDTQYF. DNA of the CDR3: TGCGCCAGCCAACTACTAGTCACTAGCACAGATACGCAGTATTTT.

The J gene is TRBJ1-4, the V gene TRBV7-2; TRBD1 is a possible D gene (6 bases). This CDR3 has 14 residues. Trimming left V 4 bases short and J 7 bases short, with 13 bases between. Per germline, CDR1 SGHTA and CDR2 FQGNSA. The CDR3 DNA is TGTGCCAGCAGCTCTCCCGCCAGGGGTGAAAAACTGTTTTTT. Translating gives CASSSPARGEKLFF.

This clone was seen only a few times. The chain is built from TRBV7-2 and TRBJ2-7, with unresolved D. Between the trimmed V and J ends, which lost 5 bases and 0 bases, there was a span of 11 bases. Germline lookup yields CDR1 SGHTA and CDR2 FQGNSA. The CDR3 is made up of 14 amino acids. This chain's CDR3 is CASSPTDFSYEQYF. In nucleotides, the CDR3 is TGTGCCAGCAGCCCAACCGACTTCTCCTACGAGCAGTACTTC.

This sequence joins TRBV2 and TRBJ1-1, with 8 bases that match TRBD1. The CDR3 length is 13 residues. The germline CDR1 and CDR2 sequences are SNHLY and FYNNEI. The ends lost 6 bases at V and 1 base at J; junction bases unmatched: 1. CDR3 region: CASRDRANTEAFF. The DNA of the CDR3 is TGTGCCAGCAGGGACAGGGCGAACACTGAAGCTTTCTTT.

The chain couples TRBV5-1 to TRBJ1-1; 12 bases fit TRBD1. This CDR3 spans 17 amino acids. CDR1 is SGHRS and CDR2 is YFSETQ in the germline V gene. Trimming took 3 bases from V and 1 from J; bases not matched to a gene: 7. CDR3 sequence (DNA): TGCGCCAGCAGCTCCGGGACAGGGGGCTTCGAGAACACTGAAGCTTTCTTT. Protein product: CASSSGTGGFENTEAFF.

CDR3 sequence (DNA): TGTGCCAGCTCACCTTTCCCCGGGGTCAGCACAGATACGCAGTATTTT. Its translation: CASSPFPGVSTDTQYF. V is TRBV18 and J is TRBJ2-3; a weak D match, TRBD2 (5 bases). This CDR3 has 16 amino acids. V was cut by 3 bases and J by 0 bases, with 13 bases left in between. The V gene's germline CDR1 is KGHSH and CDR2 LQKENI.

The chain combines TRBV7-8 with TRBJ1-2; the D is unclear. CDR3 length: 15 amino acids. Germline loops: CDR1 SGHVS, CDR2 FQNEAQ. V gave up 1 base and J gave up 8 bases, with 17 bases separating them. The CDR3: CASSLEPDETGGYTF. The DNA for the CDR3 is TGTGCCAGCAGCTTAGAACCAGACGAAACGGGGGGCTACACCTTC.

The chain employs TRBV7-9 and TRBJ1-2; no clear D. The CDR3 contains 14 residues. The germline V gene encodes CDR1 SEHNR and CDR2 FQNEAQ (reference sequence). V was clipped by 1 base and J by 4 bases, with 10 bases between them. DNA of the CDR3: TGTGCCAGCAGCTTAGTGCAACCCGGCTATGGCTACACCTTC. Protein: CASSLVQPGYGYTF.

This clone was seen more than once but under ten times. V gene TRBV28 combines with J gene TRBJ1-2; D might be TRBD1 (5 bases). Trimming removed 3 bases from V and 0 bases from J, with 14 bases in between. Per the germline V gene, CDR1 is MDHEN and CDR2 is SYDVKM. The CDR3 covers 16 residues. Written as DNA, the CDR3 is TGTGCCAGCAGTTTGGGGTGGCGGGGACCTAACTATGGCTACACCTTC. This gives the protein CASSLGWRGPNYGYTF.

This clone appeared a few times. The rearrangement joins TRBV9 to TRBJ2-1, with 10 positions matching TRBD2. CDR3 length: 16 residues. Looked up from germline, CDR1 is SGDLS and CDR2 is YYNGEE. J was trimmed by 0 bases and V by 4 bases; bases with no gene match: 4. CDR3 in amino acids: CASSPGLASSYNEQFF. The CDR3, as DNA: TGTGCCAGCAGCCCGGGACTAGCGAGCTCCTACAATGAGCAGTTCTTC.

The sample holds one count of this clone. This chain connects TRBV19 to TRBJ1-1; D may be TRBD1 (5 bases). The CDR3 sequence is 13 residues long. Trimming pared 7 bases from V and 11 bases from J, leaving 20 bases between. Per germline, CDR1 LNHDA and CDR2 SQIVND (reference sequence). CDR3 in amino acids: CASIKGLSGVAFF. The DNA for the CDR3 is TGTGCCAGTATCAAAGGGTTGTCGGGGGTCGCTTTCTTT.

The V and J genes are TRBV5-1 and TRBJ1-3; TRBD1 aligns across 9 bases. CDR1 SGHRS and CDR2 YFSETQ come from the germline V gene. The CDR3 is made up of 14 amino acids. V shed 4 bases and J 3 bases; nucleotides not matched to a gene: 2. CDR3 sequence reads: CASSPDRGGNTIYF. The CDR3 DNA reads TGCGCCAGCAGCCCGGACAGGGGTGGAAACACCATATATTTT.

The chain combines TRBV4-2 with TRBJ1-2; 7 nucleotides line up with TRBD1. V shed 3 bases, J shed 7 bases, and the junction held 8 bases outside the gene matches. Germline V CDR1 and CDR2: LGHNA, YNFKEQ. The CDR3 totals 14 residues. Here the CDR3 reads CASSHAQGNSGYTF. In DNA, the CDR3 is TGTGCCAGCAGCCACGCACAGGGGAATAGTGGCTACACCTTC.

The V call is TRBV4-3, the J call TRBJ2-5; D unresolved. The CDR3 has 15 residues. V dropped 1 base and J dropped 2 bases, with 11 bases sitting between them. The germline CDR1 and CDR2 sequences are LGHNA and YSLEER. In nucleotides, the CDR3 is TGCGCCAGCAGCCAAGGTAGTGATGTTCAAGAGACCCAGTACTTC. Protein sequence: CASSQGSDVQETQYF.

This chain joins TRBV6-6 and TRBJ1-1; possibly TRBD1 for D (5 bases). Germline V gene lookup returns CDR1 MNHNY and CDR2 SVGAGI (reference sequence). CDR3 size: 14 residues. Trimming pared 6 bases from V and 6 bases from J, leaving 17 bases between. The CDR3 region is CASRVTPGWAEAFF. As DNA, the CDR3 is TGTGCCAGCAGGGTAACGCCAGGGTGGGCTGAAGCTTTCTTT.